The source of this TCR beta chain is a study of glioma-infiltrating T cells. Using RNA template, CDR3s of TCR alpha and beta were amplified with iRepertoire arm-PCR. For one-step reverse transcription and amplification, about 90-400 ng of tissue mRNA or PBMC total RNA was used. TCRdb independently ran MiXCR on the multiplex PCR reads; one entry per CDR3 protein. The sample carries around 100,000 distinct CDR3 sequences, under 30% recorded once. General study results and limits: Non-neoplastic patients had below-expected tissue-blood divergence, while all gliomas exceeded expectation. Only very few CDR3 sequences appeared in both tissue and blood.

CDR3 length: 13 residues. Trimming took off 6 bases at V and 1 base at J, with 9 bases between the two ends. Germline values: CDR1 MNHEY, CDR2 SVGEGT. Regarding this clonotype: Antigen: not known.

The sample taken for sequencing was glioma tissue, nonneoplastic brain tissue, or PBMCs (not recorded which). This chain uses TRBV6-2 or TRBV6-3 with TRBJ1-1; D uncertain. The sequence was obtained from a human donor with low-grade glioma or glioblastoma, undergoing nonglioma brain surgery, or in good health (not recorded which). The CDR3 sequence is CASRPQWNTEAFF. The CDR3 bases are TGTGCCAGCAGGCCCCAGTGGAACACTGAAGCTTTCTTT.